Listed below are T cell receptor beta chains from one sample, sequenced in a study of blood T cell repertoires in COVID-19. Profiling relied on immunoSEQ multiplex PCR, and the TCRdb table lists in-frame clones only, not all of them. The table has 80,000 or so clones, 70% to 90% seen once. Sequences were obtained from peripheral blood. The receptors here all came from a man aged 55-75 years with COVID-19, enrolled during active disease. CDR3s include the opening cysteine and the closing phenylalanine or tryptophan. The D gene is left open where the match is weak. Clone size is stated in some rows and not others, as once, few, many or a class when expanded.

clone_size,j_call,v_call,d_call,cdr3_aa,cdr3_nt
once,TRBJ2-2,TRBV2,NA,CARQNYGSINTGELFF,TGTGCCAGACAAAATTACGGGTCGATTAATACCGGGGAGCTGTTTTTT
NA,TRBJ2-7,TRBV7-9,NA,CASSDSRLAYEQYF,TGTGCCAGCAGCGACAGTCGCCTCGCCTACGAGCAGTACTTC
NA,TRBJ2-3,TRBV5-6,TRBD2,CASSLGLADSTDTQYF,TGTGCCAGCAGCTTGGGACTAGCGGACAGCACAGATACGCAGTATTTT
NA,TRBJ2-1,TRBV7-3,TRBD1,CASSSRVPEKGQTYNEQFF,TGTGCCAGCAGCTCCAGGGTCCCAGAAAAGGGACAGACCTACAATGAGCAGTTCTTC
NA,TRBJ1-2,TRBV30,TRBD1,CAWNNRDSYGYTF,TGTGCCTGGAATAACCGGGACAGCTATGGCTACACCTTC
NA,TRBJ2-1,TRBV18,NA,CASSLFDSDNEQFF,TGTGCCAGCTCCCTTTTCGACTCAGACAATGAGCAGTTCTTC
NA,TRBJ2-1,TRBV3-1/TRBV3-2,TRBD1,CASSTPGQGTEQFF,TGTGCCAGCTCTACACCGGGACAGGGCACTGAGCAGTTCTTC
few,TRBJ1-3,TRBV5-6,NA,CASSLGGNTIYF,TGTGCCAGCAGCCTAGGTGGAAACACCATATATTTT
NA,TRBJ1-3,TRBV6-5,NA,CASSYVGAGNTIYF,TGTGCCAGCAGTTACGTGGGAGCTGGAAACACCATATATTTT
NA,TRBJ1-2,TRBV28,NA,CASSLANYGYTF,TGTGCCAGCAGTTTAGCGAACTATGGCTACACCTTC
once,TRBJ1-4,TRBV11-2,NA,CASSSTPGTLEKLFF,TGTGCCAGCAGCTCGACCCCAGGGACACTTGAAAAACTGTTTTTT
NA,TRBJ1-3,TRBV6-5,TRBD1,CASSALTGRNTIYF,TGTGCCAGCAGCGCCTTGACAGGGCGAAACACCATATATTTT
NA,TRBJ2-2,TRBV9,NA,CASSVSGGELFF,TGTGCCAGCAGCGTTAGCGGCGGGGAGCTGTTTTTT
NA,TRBJ1-2,TRBV3-1/TRBV3-2,TRBD1,CASSQEGQFGYTF,TGTGCCAGCAGCCAAGAGGGACAGTTTGGCTACACCTTC
NA,TRBJ2-3,TRBV7-3,TRBD2,CASSDRGTSSTDTQYF,TGTGCCAGCAGCGACCGAGGGACTAGCAGCACAGATACGCAGTATTTT
NA,TRBJ2-5,TRBV5-4,NA,CASSSGQLGETQYF,TGTGCCAGCAGTTCCGGACAGTTGGGGGAGACCCAGTACTTC
NA,TRBJ1-2,TRBV28,NA,CASKTGPEYGYTF,TGTGCCAGTAAGACAGGCCCGGAGTATGGCTACACCTTC
NA,TRBJ1-5,TRBV24-1,NA,CATSVQGNQPQHF,TGTGCCACCAGTGTACAGGGCAATCAGCCCCAGCATTTT
NA,TRBJ2-7,TRBV6-5,TRBD2,CASNPAGGVYEQYF,TGTGCCAGCAACCCGGCGGGGGGGGTCTACGAGCAGTACTTC
once,TRBJ2-4,TRBV5-1,NA,CAPRVAREFIQYF,TGCGCCCCTCGGGTCGCTAGAGAGTTCATTCAGTACTTC
NA,TRBJ2-3,TRBV5-1,TRBD2,CASSLDPAGRTDTQYF,TGCGCCAGCAGCTTGGATCCAGCGGGGCGCACAGATACGCAGTATTTT
once,TRBJ1-2,TRBV9,TRBD1,CASGRQGGLGGYTF,TGTGCCAGCGGGAGACAGGGGGGGTTGGGTGGCTACACCTTC
NA,TRBJ2-7,TRBV5-4,NA,CASSLGLATTYEQYF,TGTGCCAGCAGCTTGGGGCTAGCGACCACCTACGAGCAGTACTTC
NA,TRBJ2-7,TRBV5-1,TRBD2,CASSFGGSTYEQYF,TGCGCCAGCAGCTTTGGCGGGAGCACTTACGAGCAGTACTTC
NA,TRBJ2-1,TRBV7-3,TRBD2,CASSHGPGLADYGTYNEQFF,TGTGCCAGCAGCCATGGACCGGGACTAGCGGATTACGGGACTTACAATGAGCAGTTCTTC
once,TRBJ1-5,TRBV2,NA,CASSVTDNQPQHF,TGTGCCAGCAGTGTTACAGATAATCAGCCCCAGCATTTT
NA,TRBJ2-7,TRBV27,TRBD2,CASSSPGLAFYEQYF,TGTGCCAGCAGCTCCCCCGGACTAGCATTCTATGAGCAGTACTTC
NA,TRBJ1-1,TRBV18,NA,CASSPMDKMSTEAFF,TGTGCCAGCTCACCAATGGACAAAATGAGCACTGAAGCTTTCTTT
few,TRBJ1-5,TRBV10-3,NA,CASRAGQGTGSNQPQHF,TGTGCCTCACGGGCGGGCCAGGGGACCGGTAGCAATCAGCCCCAGCATTTT
once,TRBJ2-1,TRBV27,TRBD2,CASSLRTSRTDYNEQFF,TGTGCCAGCAGTTTAAGGACTAGCCGGACAGACTACAATGAGCAGTTCTTC
once,TRBJ2-2,TRBV19,NA,CASSNPRPGELFF,TGTGCCAGTAGTAATCCTAGGCCCGGGGAGCTGTTTTTT
NA,TRBJ2-3,TRBV28,NA,CASRDSAGGSTDTQYF,TGTGCCAGCAGAGACTCCGCCGGGGGAAGCACAGATACGCAGTATTTT
NA,TRBJ2-3,TRBV5-5,NA,CASSFTAPDTQYF,TGTGCCAGCAGCTTCACTGCCCCAGATACGCAGTATTTT
once,TRBJ1-1,TRBV12-3/TRBV12-4,NA,CASSSYTEAFF,TGTGCCAGCAGTTCGTACACTGAAGCTTTCTTT
NA,TRBJ2-7,TRBV5-1,NA,CASSRTLRGQGDSEQYF,TGCGCCAGCAGTCGCACCCTGCGCGGGCAGGGGGACTCCGAGCAGTACTTC
NA,TRBJ2-7,TRBV3-1/TRBV3-2,NA,CASSQVGSSEQYF,TGTGCCAGCAGCCAAGTCGGGAGCAGCGAGCAGTACTTC
once,TRBJ2-7,TRBV3-1/TRBV3-2,TRBD2,CASSPGGAISYEQYF,TGTGCCAGCAGCCCCGGGGGGGCCATCTCGTACGAGCAGTACTTC